A single sample gave rise to the 27 T cell receptor beta chains below, sequenced in a study of identical twins. TCRdb independently ran MiXCR on the 5' RACE reads; one entry per CDR3 protein. The sample holds around 1.7 million distinct CDR3 sequences, less than 35% seen once. The source material was cord blood. All receptors come from a newborn girl in good health.

This chain links TRBV20-1 with TRBJ1-5; maybe TRBD1 (5 bases). Trimming pared 3 bases from V and 3 bases from J, leaving 21 bases between. This CDR3 has 17 amino acids. Germline CDR1 reads DFQATT; CDR2 reads SNEGSKA (reference sequence). The CDR3 loop reads CSASLPGRTSSNQPQHF. CDR3 sequence (DNA): TGCAGTGCTAGTCTCCCGGGACGGACTTCCTCCAATCAGCCCCAGCATTTT.

This clonotype was seen many times. The J gene is TRBJ2-5, the V gene TRBV5-1; D is possibly TRBD1 (6 bases). The CDR3 spans 14 residues. V dropped 4 bases and J dropped 2 bases, with 12 bases sitting between them. Germline CDR1 reads SGHRS; CDR2 reads YFSETQ. The CDR3 region is CASSKGQNQETQYF. The CDR3 nucleotides read TGCGCCAGCAGCAAAGGACAGAATCAAGAGACCCAGTACTTC. Looking up the rest from reference TRBV5-1 and TRBJ2-5 gives the full variable domain: KAGVTQTPRYLIKTRGQQVTLSCSPISGHRSVSWYQQTPGQGLQFLFEYFSETQRNKGNFPGRFSGRQFSNSRSEMNVSTLELGDSALYLCASSKGQNQETQYFGPGTRLLVL.

The genes are TRBV7-9 and TRBJ1-6; possibly TRBD1 for D (6 bases). Germline V gene lookup returns CDR1 SEHNR and CDR2 FQNEAQ (reference sequence). This CDR3 comprises 14 residues. V was shortened by 6 bases and J by 9 bases, with 15 bases between the two germline ends. CDR3 in amino acids: CASSPRGDFSPLHF. In DNA, the CDR3 is TGTGCCAGCAGTCCCAGGGGCGACTTTTCACCCCTCCACTTT.

This chain uses TRBV11-2 with TRBJ1-6, with D possibly being TRBD1 (5 bases). Germline V gene lookup returns CDR1 SGHAT and CDR2 FQNNGV. The V gene lost 3 bases and the J gene lost 2 bases, with 14 bases spanning the gap. The CDR3 has 17 amino acids. CDR3 nucleotides: TGTGCCAGCAGCTTGGGGAGGCAGGGAACCTATAATTCACCCCTCCACTTT. This translates into CASSLGRQGTYNSPLHF.

The rearrangement joins TRBV3-1 to TRBJ2-1, with TRBD2 matching 9 bases. The CDR3 consists of 14 residues. The V gene end was trimmed by 1 base and the J gene end by 10 bases; junction bases not matched to a gene: 5. The V gene's germline CDR1 is LGHDT and CDR2 YNNKEL (reference sequence). The CDR3 here is CASSQVSGRYEQFF. CDR3 nucleotide sequence: TGTGCCAGCAGCCAAGTTAGCGGGAGATACGAGCAGTTCTTC.

This clonotype was detected a few times. The chain employs TRBV28 and TRBJ2-3; D call uncertain. This CDR3 has 14 amino acids. From germline, CDR1 is MDHEN and CDR2 SYDVKM. V was cut by 10 bases and J by 2 bases, with 16 bases left in between. CDR3 region: CATLSPALTDTQYF. The CDR3 DNA is TGTGCCACTCTTAGTCCGGCCCTCACAGATACGCAGTATTTT.

The rearrangement links TRBV5-1 to TRBJ2-4; tentatively, D is TRBD1 (5 bases). Germline lookup yields CDR1 SGHRS and CDR2 YFSETQ. The CDR3 spans 16 residues. Trimming left V 2 bases short and J 6 bases short, with 18 bases between. Here the CDR3 reads CASSFIFQGRGNIQYF. The CDR3 nucleotides read TGCGCCAGCAGCTTTATATTTCAGGGTAGGGGAAACATTCAGTACTTC.

This clonotype was counted ten times or more. The chain recombines TRBV6-5 with TRBJ1-4; 7 bases agree with TRBD1. Germline loops: CDR1 MNHEY, CDR2 SVGAGI. There are 14 residues in the CDR3. The junction had 11 bases not matched to a gene; V was cut back by 5 bases and J by 11 bases. The CDR3 region is CASSRDSRDKKLFF. The CDR3 DNA is TGTGCCAGCAGTCGGGACAGCCGAGACAAGAAACTGTTTTTT.

The chain is built from TRBV2 and TRBJ2-7; no clear D. The J call is uncertain, as TRBJ2-5 better fits the DNA end. Per the germline V gene, CDR1 is SNHLY and CDR2 is FYNNEI. The CDR3 has 10 residues. The chain's CDR3 is CASRTGTQYF. In nucleotides, the CDR3 is TGTGCCAGCAGGACTGGGACCCAGTACTTC.

This clonotype was recorded a few times. The rearrangement joins TRBV5-1 to TRBJ2-1; perhaps D is TRBD1 or TRBD2 (6 bases each). Germline V gene lookup returns CDR1 SGHRS and CDR2 YFSETQ. Trimming removed 5 bases from V and 9 bases from J, with 18 bases in between. This CDR3 region has 14 residues. The CDR3: CASSYLRGQGEQFF. CDR3 sequence (DNA): TGCGCCAGCAGTTATCTCCGGGGGCAGGGTGAGCAGTTCTTC.

This clonotype showed up just a few times. The rearrangement links TRBV7-2 to TRBJ2-2, with D perhaps matching TRBD2 (6 bases). V lost 3 bases, J lost 4 bases, and 12 bases lay in between. The CDR3 spans 15 residues. Germline V CDR1 and CDR2: SGHTA, FQGNSA. In DNA form, the CDR3 reads TGTGCCAGCAGCTTCCTAGCGCGGAGCACCGGGGAGCTGTTTTTT. Its protein product is CASSFLARSTGELFF.

This chain joins TRBV20-1 and TRBJ2-7, with D perhaps being TRBD1 or TRBD2 (5 bases each). This CDR3 region has 12 residues. Per the germline V gene, CDR1 is DFQATT and CDR2 is SNEGSKA (reference sequence). Trimming removed 8 bases at V and 2 bases at J, with 13 bases between. The CDR3 here is CSTGRGTYEQYF. The CDR3 bases are TGCAGTACGGGACGGGGAACCTACGAGCAGTACTTC.

This clonotype has a handful of counts. V and J are TRBV6-1 and TRBJ1-5, with D uncertain. The CDR3 spans 16 residues. V was shortened by 5 bases and J by 5 bases, with 19 bases between the two germline ends. CDR1 is MNHNS, CDR2 SASEGT, per germline. The CDR3 loop is CASSPPGVGRYQPQHF. CDR3 nucleotide sequence: TGTGCCAGCAGTCCTCCCGGCGTCGGTAGGTATCAGCCCCAGCATTTT.

This clonotype was found a few times. The genes are TRBV21-1 and TRBJ2-3; the D segment call TRBD2 is taken from the table without a DNA check. TRBV21-1 is tagged as a pseudogene. The CDR3 is made up of 16 amino acids. CDR3 bases: TGTGCCAGCAGGTCCTCTAGCGGGGGGTGGGGAGATACGCAGTATTTT. Translating gives CASRSSSGGWGDTQYF.

This rearrangement joins TRBV20-1 to TRBJ2-5, with 7 bases that match TRBD2. Germline V lookup: CDR1 DFQATT, CDR2 SNEGSKA (reference sequence). There are 14 residues in the CDR3. V was pared by 0 bases and J by 4 bases, with 5 bases of the junction left unmatched. In DNA, the CDR3 is TGCAGTGCTAGAGATTCGTCGGGGGGAGAGACCCAGTACTTC. Translated: CSARDSSGGETQYF.

This clonotype was counted a single time. The chain links TRBV12-3 or TRBV12-4 to TRBJ2-2; TRBD2 aligns across 12 bases. CDR3 length equals 18 residues. J was trimmed by 7 bases and V by 6 bases; bases with no gene match: 15. DNA of the CDR3: TGTGCCAGCAGCTCTGATGGACTAGCGGGATGGTGGGGCGGGGAGCTGTTTTTT. Amino acid sequence: CASSSDGLAGWWGGELFF.

This clonotype occurred a few times. This chain links TRBV11-2 with TRBJ1-2, with a possible D match to TRBD1 (5 bases). The CDR3 loop spans 14 amino acids. CDR1 is SGHAT and CDR2 is FQNNGV in the germline V gene. Deletions cut 1 base from V and 4 bases from J, with 10 bases between. The CDR3 spells CASSLARTFYGYTF. The CDR3 nucleotides are TGTGCCAGCAGCTTAGCCCGGACATTCTATGGCTACACCTTC.

This clonotype was seen a handful of times. V is TRBV6-6 and J is TRBJ1-5; D call uncertain. CDR3 length equals 12 residues. Germline-derived CDR1 and CDR2 are MNHNY and SVGAGI (reference sequence). The V end lost 7 bases, the J end lost 3 bases, and 7 bases lay between the germline ends. CDR3 sequence: CASKGPNQPQHF. As DNA, the CDR3 is TGTGCCAGCAAAGGGCCCAATCAGCCCCAGCATTTT.

The rearrangement links TRBV6-1 to TRBJ2-1, with 8 positions matching TRBD2. This CDR3 comprises 16 residues. The V segment lost 4 bases and the J segment 2 bases; nucleotides outside the gene matches: 7. CDR1 is MNHNS, CDR2 SASEGT, per germline. CDR3 bases: TGTGCCAGCAGTGGCCGCCGCGGGGGGACCTACAATGAGCAGTTCTTC. This encodes CASSGRRGGTYNEQFF.

V usage is TRBV6-1 and J usage is TRBJ2-5; D perhaps matches TRBD1 (7 bases). The CDR3 is 16 residues long. The V end lost 3 bases, the J end lost 2 bases, and 16 bases lay between the germline ends. From germline, CDR1 is MNHNS and CDR2 SASEGT. The CDR3, as DNA: TGTGCCAGCAGTGACATTGCGGGACAGCTTCAAGAGACCCAGTACTTC. This translates into CASSDIAGQLQETQYF.

The J gene is TRBJ1-5, the V gene TRBV6-1; 9 bases are shared with TRBD1. Germline V gives CDR1 MNHNS, CDR2 SASEGT. V gave up 8 bases and J gave up 6 bases; unmatched junction bases: 20. The CDR3 totals 18 residues. The CDR3 DNA reads TGTGCCAGCCGGGTCGGGACAGGGTGGGGAGGTGCTGTTCAGCCCCAGCATTTT. Its translation is CASRVGTGWGGAVQPQHF.

Notes on this clonotype: The junction and the germline gene differ at one end; a read error may be behind it. The rearrangement joins TRBV28 to TRBJ1-1, with TRBD1 matching 7 bases. The CDR3 contains 12 residues. Per germline, CDR1 MDHEN and CDR2 SYDVKM. CDR3 residues: CASSAGGTGAFF. The DNA of the CDR3 is TGTGCCAGCAGTGCAGGGGGGACTGGAGCTTTCTTT.

This clonotype was detected only a few times. The genes are TRBV7-2 and TRBJ1-6; D is undetermined. The germline V gene has CDR1 SGHTA and CDR2 FQGNSA. V was shortened by 3 bases and J by 8 bases, with 5 bases between the two germline ends. CDR3 length: 12 residues. The CDR3 sequence: CASSLRYSPLHF. The CDR3 DNA sequence: TGTGCCAGCAGCTTGAGGTATTCACCCCTCCACTTT. The variable domain in full, completed from reference TRBV7-2 and TRBJ1-6, reads GAGVSQSPSNKVTEKGKDVELRCDPISGHTALYWYRQSLGQGLEFLIYFQGNSAPDKSGLPSDRFSAERTGGSVSTLTIQRTQQEDSAVYLCASSLRYSPLHFGNGTRLTVT.

This clonotype was picked up a small number of times. A clone one base away is much larger, so this may be a read error. This CDR3 is CASSHGQGYGYTF. Written as DNA, the CDR3 is TGTGCCAGCAGCCATGGACAGGGCTATGGCTACACCTTC. The rearrangement joins TRBV9 to TRBJ1-2, with 8 bases lining up with TRBD1. Unmatched junction bases numbered 3, after V lost 4 bases and J lost 4 bases. The CDR3 has 13 amino acids. Germline lookup yields CDR1 SGDLS and CDR2 YYNGEE.

The genes are TRBV7-9 and TRBJ1-1; D is undetermined. This CDR3 is 14 amino acids long. V was pared by 2 bases and J by 4 bases, with 11 bases between. Looked up from germline, CDR1 is SEHNR and CDR2 is FQNEAQ (reference sequence). The DNA of the CDR3 is TGTGCCAGCAGCTTATACCAGGAGGCCACTGAAGCTTTCTTT. Translated, it gives CASSLYQEATEAFF. The complete variable domain, with remaining parts taken from reference TRBV7-9 and TRBJ1-1, reads DTGVSQNPRHKITKRGQNVTFRCDPISEHNRLYWYRQTLGQGPEFLTYFQNEAQLEKSRLLSDRFSAERPKGSFSTLEIQRTEQGDSAMYLCASSLYQEATEAFFGQGTRLTVV.

This clonotype was seen only a few times. One base away lies a much larger clone, so this may be a sequencing read error. The genes are TRBV29-1 and TRBJ1-2; D possibly corresponds to TRBD1 (5 bases). This CDR3 region has 11 residues. Per germline, CDR1 SQVTM and CDR2 ANQGSEA. V lost 0 bases and J 7 bases, leaving 6 bases between the germline ends. The DNA of the CDR3 is TGCAGCGTTGAAGACAGGGTTGGCTACACCTTC. Encoded protein: CSVEDRVGYTF.

This clonotype has just a few counts. The chain uses TRBV11-2 and TRBJ2-7, with 9 bases fitting TRBD2. V lost 2 bases to trimming and J lost 7 bases; unmatched junction nucleotides: 6. This CDR3 has 14 amino acids. CDR1 and CDR2 from the germline V gene are SGHAT and FQNNGV. CDR3 DNA sequence: TGTGCCAGCAGCTTAACCGGGACTAGCAATGAGCAGTACTTC. Its translation: CASSLTGTSNEQYF. The full variable domain, its missing parts supplied by reference TRBV11-2 and TRBJ2-7, is EAGVAQSPRYKIIEKRQSVAFWCNPISGHATLYWYQQILGQGPKLLIQFQNNGVVDDSQLPKDRFSAERLKGVDSTLKIQPAKLEDSAVYLCASSLTGTSNEQYFGPGTRLTVT.